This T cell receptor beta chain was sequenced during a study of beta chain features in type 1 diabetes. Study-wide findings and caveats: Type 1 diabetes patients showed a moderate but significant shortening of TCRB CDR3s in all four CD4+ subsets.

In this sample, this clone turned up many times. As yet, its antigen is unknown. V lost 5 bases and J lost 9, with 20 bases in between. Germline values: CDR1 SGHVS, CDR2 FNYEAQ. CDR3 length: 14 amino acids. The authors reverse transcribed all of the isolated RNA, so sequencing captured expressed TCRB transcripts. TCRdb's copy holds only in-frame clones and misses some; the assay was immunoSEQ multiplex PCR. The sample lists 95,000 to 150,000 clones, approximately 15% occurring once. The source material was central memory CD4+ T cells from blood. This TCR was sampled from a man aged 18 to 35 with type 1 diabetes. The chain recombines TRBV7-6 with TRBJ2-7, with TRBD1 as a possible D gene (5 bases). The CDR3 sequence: CASSPQQVSTGQYF. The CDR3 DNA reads TGTGCCAGCAGCCCACAACAGGTTTCTACGGGGCAGTACTTC.